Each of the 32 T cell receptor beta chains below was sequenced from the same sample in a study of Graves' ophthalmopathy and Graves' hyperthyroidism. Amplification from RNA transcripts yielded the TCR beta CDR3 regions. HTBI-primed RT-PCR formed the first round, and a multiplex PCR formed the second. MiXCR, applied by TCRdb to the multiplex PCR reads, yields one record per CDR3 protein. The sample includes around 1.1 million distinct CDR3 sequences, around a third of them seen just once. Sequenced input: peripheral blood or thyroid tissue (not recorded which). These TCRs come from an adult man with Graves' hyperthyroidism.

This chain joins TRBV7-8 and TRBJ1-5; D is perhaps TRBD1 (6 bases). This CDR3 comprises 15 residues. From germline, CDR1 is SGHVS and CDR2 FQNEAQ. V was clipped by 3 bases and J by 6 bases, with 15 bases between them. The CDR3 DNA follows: TGTGCCAGCAGCTTGAACGTTGGCAGGGGTCAGCCCCAGCATTTT. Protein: CASSLNVGRGQPQHF.

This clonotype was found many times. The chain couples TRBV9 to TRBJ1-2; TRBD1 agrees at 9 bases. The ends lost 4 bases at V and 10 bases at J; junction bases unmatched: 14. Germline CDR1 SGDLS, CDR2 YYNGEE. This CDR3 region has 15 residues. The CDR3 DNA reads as TGTGCCAGCAGCCCCGGGACAGGGCCAGGAAAGGTCTACACCTTC. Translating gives CASSPGTGPGKVYTF.

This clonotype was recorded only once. In DNA form, the CDR3 reads TGTGCCATCAGTGCGGGGGGCGACACTGAAGCTTTCTTT. Translation: CAISAGGDTEAFF. The chain joins TRBV19 to TRBJ1-1; D may be TRBD1 (6 bases). The CDR3 runs to 13 residues. The germline V gene encodes CDR1 LNHDA and CDR2 SQIVND (reference sequence). V shed 10 bases and J shed 3 bases, with 15 bases lying between them.

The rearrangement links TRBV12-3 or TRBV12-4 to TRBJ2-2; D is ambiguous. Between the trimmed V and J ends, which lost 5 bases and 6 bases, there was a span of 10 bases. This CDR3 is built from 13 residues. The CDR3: CASSTPVAGELFF. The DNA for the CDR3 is TGTGCCAGCAGTACACCAGTGGCCGGGGAGCTGTTTTTT.

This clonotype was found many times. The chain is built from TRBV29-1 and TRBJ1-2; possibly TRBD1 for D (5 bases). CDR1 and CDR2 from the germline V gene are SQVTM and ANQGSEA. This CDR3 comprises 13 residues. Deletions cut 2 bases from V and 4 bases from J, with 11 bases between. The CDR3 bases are TGCAGCGTTGAATGGCGTCAGGGCTATGGCTACACCTTC. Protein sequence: CSVEWRQGYGYTF.

CDR3 sequence: CASSVVGGDYGYTF. CDR3 nucleotide sequence: TGTGCCAGCAGCGTAGTCGGTGGGGACTATGGCTACACCTTC. The chain links TRBV9 to TRBJ1-2; D gene unclear. The CDR3 runs 14 residues. Between the trimmed V and J ends, which lost 0 bases and 3 bases, there was a span of 9 bases. Germline V gene data show CDR1 as SGDLS and CDR2 as YYNGEE.

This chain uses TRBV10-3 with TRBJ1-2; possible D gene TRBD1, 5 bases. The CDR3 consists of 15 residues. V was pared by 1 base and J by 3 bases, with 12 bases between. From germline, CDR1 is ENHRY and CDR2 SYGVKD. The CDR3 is CAISEYAGQDYGYTF. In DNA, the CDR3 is TGTGCCATCAGTGAGTATGCGGGGCAGGACTATGGCTACACCTTC.

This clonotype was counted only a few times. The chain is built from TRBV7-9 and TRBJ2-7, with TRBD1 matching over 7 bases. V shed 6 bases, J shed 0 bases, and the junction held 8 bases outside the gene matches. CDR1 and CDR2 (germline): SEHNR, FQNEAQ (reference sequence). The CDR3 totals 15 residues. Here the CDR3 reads CASRATGMSSYEQYF. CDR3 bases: TGTGCCAGCAGAGCGACAGGGATGAGCTCCTACGAGCAGTACTTC. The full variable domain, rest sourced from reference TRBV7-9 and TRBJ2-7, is DTGVSQNPRHKITKRGQNVTFRCDPISEHNRLYWYRQTLGQGPEFLTYFQNEAQLEKSRLLSDRFSAERPKGSFSTLEIQRTEQGDSAMYLCASRATGMSSYEQYFGPGTRLTVT.

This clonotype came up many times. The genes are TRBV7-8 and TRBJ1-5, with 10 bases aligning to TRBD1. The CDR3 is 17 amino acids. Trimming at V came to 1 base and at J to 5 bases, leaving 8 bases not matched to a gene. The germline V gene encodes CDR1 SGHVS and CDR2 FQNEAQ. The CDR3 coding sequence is TGTGCCAGCAGCTTAGAGGGACAGGGGAGGCGAGATCAGCCCCAGCATTTT. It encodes CASSLEGQGRRDQPQHF.

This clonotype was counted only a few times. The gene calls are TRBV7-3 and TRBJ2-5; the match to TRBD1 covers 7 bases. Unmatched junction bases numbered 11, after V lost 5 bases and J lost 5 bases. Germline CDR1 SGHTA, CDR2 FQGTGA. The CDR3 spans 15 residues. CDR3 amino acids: CASSPGQRKTETQYF. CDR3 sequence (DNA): TGTGCCAGCAGCCCGGGACAGCGTAAGACGGAGACCCAGTACTTC.

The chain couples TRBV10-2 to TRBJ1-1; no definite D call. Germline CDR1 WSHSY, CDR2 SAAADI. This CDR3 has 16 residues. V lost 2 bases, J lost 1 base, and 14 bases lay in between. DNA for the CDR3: TGCGCCAGCAGTGAGGGGTTTCGACCGCCGAACACTGAAGCTTTCTTT. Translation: CASSEGFRPPNTEAFF.

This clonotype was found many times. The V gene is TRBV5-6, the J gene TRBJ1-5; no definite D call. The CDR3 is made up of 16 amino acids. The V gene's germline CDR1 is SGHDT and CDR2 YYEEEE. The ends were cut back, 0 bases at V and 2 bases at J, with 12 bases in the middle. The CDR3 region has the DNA TGTGCCAGCAGCTTGGCCAAAGGCACGGGCAATCAGCCCCAGCATTTT. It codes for CASSLAKGTGNQPQHF.

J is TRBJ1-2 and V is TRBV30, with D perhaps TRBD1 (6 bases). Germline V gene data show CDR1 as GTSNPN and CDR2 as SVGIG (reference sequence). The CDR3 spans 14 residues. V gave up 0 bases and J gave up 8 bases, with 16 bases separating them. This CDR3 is CAWSVQQGAGGYTF. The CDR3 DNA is TGTGCCTGGAGTGTTCAACAGGGAGCAGGAGGCTACACCTTC.

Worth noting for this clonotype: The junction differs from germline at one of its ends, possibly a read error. The CDR3: CASGLAPGGEALF. As DNA, the CDR3 is TGTGCTAGTGGTTTGGCCCCGGGCGGAGAAGCTCTCTTT. J is TRBJ1-1 and V is TRBV12-3 or TRBV12-4; D uncertain. The CDR3 covers 13 residues.

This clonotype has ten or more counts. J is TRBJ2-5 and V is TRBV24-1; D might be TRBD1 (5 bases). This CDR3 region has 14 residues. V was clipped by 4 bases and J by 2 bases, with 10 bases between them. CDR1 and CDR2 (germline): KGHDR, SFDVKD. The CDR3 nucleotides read TGTGCCACCAGTGACCTGACAGATCAAGAGACCCAGTACTTC. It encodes CATSDLTDQETQYF.

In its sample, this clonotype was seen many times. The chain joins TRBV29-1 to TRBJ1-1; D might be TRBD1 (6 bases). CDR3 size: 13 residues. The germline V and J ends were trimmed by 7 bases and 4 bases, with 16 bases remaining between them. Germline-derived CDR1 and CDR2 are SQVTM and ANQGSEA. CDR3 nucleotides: TGCAGCGACATAAACAGGGTTGGCACTGAAGCTTTCTTT. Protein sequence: CSDINRVGTEAFF.

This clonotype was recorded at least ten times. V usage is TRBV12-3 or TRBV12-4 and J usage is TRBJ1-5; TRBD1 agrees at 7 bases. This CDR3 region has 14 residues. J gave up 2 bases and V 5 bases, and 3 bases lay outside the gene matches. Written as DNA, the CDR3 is TGTGCCAGCAGTAAGGGACAGCGCAATCAGCCCCAGCATTTT. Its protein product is CASSKGQRNQPQHF.

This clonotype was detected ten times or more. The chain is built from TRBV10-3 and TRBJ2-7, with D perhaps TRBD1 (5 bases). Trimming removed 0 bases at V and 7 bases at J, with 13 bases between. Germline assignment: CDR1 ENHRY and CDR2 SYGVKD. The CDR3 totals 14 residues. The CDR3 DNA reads TGTGCCATCAGTGAGTCGACTTTGGGGCGGGAGCAGTACTTC. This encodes CAISESTLGREQYF.

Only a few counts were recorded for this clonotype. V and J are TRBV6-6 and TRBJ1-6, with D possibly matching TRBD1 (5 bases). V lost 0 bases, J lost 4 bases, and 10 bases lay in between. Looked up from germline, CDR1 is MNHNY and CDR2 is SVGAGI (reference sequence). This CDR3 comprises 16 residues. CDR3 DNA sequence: TGTGCCAGCAGTTACTCGGGGGACCTTTATAATTCACCCCTCCACTTT. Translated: CASSYSGDLYNSPLHF.

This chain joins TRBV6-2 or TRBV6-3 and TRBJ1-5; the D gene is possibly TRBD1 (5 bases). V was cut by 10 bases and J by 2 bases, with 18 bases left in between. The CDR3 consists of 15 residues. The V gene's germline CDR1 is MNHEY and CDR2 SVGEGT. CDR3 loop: CATSPGRSGNQPQHF. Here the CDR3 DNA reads TGTGCCACTAGTCCGGGGCGGTCCGGCAATCAGCCCCAGCATTTT.

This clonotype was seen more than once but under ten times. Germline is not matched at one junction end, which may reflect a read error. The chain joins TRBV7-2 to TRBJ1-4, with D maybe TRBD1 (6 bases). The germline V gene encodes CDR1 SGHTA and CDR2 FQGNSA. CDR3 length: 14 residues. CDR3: CASSLEGGGEKLFF. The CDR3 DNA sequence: TGTGCCAGCAGTTTAGAGGGGGGAGGAGAAAAACTGTTTTTT.

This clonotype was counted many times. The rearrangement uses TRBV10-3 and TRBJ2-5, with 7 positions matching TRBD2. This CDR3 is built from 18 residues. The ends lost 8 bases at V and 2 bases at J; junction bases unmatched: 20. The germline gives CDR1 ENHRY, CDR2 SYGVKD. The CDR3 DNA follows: TGTGCCATCGCCCAATCCCCGGGGAGCGGGGCAGAACAAGAGACCCAGTACTTC. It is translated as CAIAQSPGSGAEQETQYF.

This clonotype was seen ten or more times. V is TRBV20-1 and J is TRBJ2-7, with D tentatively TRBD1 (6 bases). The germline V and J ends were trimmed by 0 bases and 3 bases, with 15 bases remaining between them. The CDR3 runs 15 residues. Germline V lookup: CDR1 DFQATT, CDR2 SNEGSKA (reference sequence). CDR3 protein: CSARDLVDRGYEQYF. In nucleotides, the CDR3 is TGCAGTGCTAGAGATCTTGTGGACAGAGGCTACGAGCAGTACTTC.

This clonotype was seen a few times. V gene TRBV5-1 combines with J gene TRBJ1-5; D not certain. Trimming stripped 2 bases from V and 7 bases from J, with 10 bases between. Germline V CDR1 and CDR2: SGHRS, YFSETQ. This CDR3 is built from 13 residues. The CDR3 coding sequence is TGCGCCAGCAGCTTCGGGCAATCCCAGCCCCAGCATTTT. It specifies CASSFGQSQPQHF.

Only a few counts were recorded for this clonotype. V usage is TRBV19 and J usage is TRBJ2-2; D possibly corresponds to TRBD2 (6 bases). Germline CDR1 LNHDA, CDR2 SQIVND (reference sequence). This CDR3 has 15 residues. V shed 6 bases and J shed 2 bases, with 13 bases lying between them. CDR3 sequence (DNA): TGTGCCAGTAGAGTGGCAGCGGGTAACACCGGGGAGCTGTTTTTT. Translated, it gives CASRVAAGNTGELFF.

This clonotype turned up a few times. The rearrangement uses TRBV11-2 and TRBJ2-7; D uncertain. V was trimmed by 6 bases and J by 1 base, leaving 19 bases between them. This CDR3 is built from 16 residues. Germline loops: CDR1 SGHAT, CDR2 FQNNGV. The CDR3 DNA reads TGTGCCAGCAGTTACTCGGTCGAGACCGAATCCTACGAGCAGTACTTC. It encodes CASSYSVETESYEQYF.

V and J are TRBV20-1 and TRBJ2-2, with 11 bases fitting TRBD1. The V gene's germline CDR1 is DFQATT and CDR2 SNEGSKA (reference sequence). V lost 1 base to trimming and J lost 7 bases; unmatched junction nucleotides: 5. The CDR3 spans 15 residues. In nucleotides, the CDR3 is TGCAGTGCTAGAGCCCAGGACAGGGGGCGCGGGGAGCTGTTTTTT. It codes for CSARAQDRGRGELFF.

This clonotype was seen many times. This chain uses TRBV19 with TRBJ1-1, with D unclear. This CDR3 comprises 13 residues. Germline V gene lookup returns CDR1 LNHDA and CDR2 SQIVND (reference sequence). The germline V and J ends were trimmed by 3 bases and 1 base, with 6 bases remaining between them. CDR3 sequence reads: CASSIVRNTEAFF. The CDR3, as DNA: TGTGCCAGTAGTATCGTCAGGAACACTGAAGCTTTCTTT.

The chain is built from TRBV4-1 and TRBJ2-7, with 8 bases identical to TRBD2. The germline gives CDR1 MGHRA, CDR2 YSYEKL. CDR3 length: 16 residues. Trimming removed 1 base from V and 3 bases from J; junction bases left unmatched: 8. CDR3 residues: CASSQGGLAGIYEQYF. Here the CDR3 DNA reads TGCGCCAGCAGCCAAGGAGGATTAGCGGGGATCTACGAGCAGTACTTC.

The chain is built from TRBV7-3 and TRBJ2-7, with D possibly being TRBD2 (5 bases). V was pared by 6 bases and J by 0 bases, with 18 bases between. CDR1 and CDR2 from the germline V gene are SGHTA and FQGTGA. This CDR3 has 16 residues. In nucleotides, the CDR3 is TGTGCCAGCAGTTCCGCCGGGTGGGAGAACTCCTACGAGCAGTACTTC. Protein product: CASSSAGWENSYEQYF.

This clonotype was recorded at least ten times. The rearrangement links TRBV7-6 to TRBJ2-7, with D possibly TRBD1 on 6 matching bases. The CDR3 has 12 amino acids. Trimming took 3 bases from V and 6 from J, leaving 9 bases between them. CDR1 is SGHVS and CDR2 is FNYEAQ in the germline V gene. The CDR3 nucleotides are TGTGCCAGCAGCTTGTCAGGGGCCGAGCAGTACTTC. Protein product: CASSLSGAEQYF. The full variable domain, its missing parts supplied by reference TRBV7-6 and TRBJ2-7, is GAGVSQSPRYKVTKRGQDVALRCDPISGHVSLYWYRQALGQGPEFLTYFNYEAQQDKSGLPNDRFSAERPEGSISTLTIQRTEQRDSAMYRCASSLSGAEQYFGPGTRLTVT.

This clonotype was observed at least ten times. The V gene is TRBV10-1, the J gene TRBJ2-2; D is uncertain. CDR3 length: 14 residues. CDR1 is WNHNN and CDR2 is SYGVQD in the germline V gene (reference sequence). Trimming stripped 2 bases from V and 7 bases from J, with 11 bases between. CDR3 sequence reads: CASSEARSIGELFF. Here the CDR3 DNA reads TGCGCCAGCAGTGAGGCCCGGTCGATCGGGGAGCTGTTTTTT.